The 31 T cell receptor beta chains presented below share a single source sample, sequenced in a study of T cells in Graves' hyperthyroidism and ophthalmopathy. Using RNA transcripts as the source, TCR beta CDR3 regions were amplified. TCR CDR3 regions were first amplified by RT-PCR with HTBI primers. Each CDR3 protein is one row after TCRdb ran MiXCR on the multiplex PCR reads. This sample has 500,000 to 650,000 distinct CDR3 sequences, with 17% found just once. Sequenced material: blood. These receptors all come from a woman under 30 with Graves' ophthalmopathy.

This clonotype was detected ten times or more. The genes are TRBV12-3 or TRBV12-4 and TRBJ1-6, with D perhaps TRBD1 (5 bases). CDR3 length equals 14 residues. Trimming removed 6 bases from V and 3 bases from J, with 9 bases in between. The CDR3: CASRPRDYNSPLHF. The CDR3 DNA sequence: TGTGCCAGCAGACCCAGGGACTATAATTCACCCCTCCACTTT.

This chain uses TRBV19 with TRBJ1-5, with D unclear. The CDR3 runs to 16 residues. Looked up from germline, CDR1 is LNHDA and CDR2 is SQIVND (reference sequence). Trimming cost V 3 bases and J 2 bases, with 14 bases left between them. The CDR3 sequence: CASSMGPVGGNQPQHF. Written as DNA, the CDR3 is TGTGCCAGTAGTATGGGTCCGGTTGGGGGCAATCAGCCCCAGCATTTT.

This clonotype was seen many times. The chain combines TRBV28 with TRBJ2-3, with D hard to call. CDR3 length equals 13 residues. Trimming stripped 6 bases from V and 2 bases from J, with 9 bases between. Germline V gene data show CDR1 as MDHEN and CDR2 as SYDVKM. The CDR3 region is CASSPPHTDTQYF. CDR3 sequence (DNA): TGTGCCAGCAGCCCCCCCCACACAGATACGCAGTATTTT.

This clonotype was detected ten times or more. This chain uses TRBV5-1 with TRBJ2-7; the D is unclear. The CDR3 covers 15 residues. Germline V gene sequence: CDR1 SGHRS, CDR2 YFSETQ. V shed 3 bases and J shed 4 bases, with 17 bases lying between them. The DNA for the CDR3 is TGCGCCAGCAGCTCTGGCCCTCCTCCTCGGTACGAGCAGTACTTC. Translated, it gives CASSSGPPPRYEQYF.

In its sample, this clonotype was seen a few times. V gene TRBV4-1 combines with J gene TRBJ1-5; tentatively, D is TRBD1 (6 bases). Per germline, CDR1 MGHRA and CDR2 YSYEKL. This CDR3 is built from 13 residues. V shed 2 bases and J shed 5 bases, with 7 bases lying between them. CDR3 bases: TGCGCCAGCAGCCAAAACAGGGATCAGCCCCAGCATTTT. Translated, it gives CASSQNRDQPQHF.

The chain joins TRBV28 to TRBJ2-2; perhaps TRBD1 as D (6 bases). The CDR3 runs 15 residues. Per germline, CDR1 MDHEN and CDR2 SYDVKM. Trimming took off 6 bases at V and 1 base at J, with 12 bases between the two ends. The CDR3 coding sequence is TGTGCCAGCAGGGGATCGACAGGGAACACCGGGGAGCTGTTTTTT. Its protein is CASRGSTGNTGELFF.

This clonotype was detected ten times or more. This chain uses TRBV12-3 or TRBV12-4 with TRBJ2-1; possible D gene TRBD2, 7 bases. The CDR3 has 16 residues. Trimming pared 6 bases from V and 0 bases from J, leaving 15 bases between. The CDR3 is CASSPSGTSSYNEQFF. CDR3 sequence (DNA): TGTGCCAGCAGCCCAAGCGGGACAAGCTCCTACAATGAGCAGTTCTTC.

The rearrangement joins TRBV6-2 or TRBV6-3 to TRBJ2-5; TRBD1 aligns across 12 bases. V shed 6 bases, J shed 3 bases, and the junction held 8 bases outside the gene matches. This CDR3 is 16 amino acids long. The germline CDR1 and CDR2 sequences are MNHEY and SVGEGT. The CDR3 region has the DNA TGTGCCAGCAGCCGGGACAGGGGGCGCGTGGAAGAGACCCAGTACTTC. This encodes CASSRDRGRVEETQYF.

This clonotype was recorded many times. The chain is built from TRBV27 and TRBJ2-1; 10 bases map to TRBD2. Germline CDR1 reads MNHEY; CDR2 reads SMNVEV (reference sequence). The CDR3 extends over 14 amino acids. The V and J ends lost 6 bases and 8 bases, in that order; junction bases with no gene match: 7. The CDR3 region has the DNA TGTGCCAGCAGACCGGGACTAGCGTTACATGAGCAGTTCTTC. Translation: CASRPGLALHEQFF.

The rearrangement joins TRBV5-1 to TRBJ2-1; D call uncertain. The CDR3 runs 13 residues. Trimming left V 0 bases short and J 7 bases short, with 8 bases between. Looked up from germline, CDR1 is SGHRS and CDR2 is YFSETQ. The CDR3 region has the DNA TGCGCCAGCAGCTTGGAATTGGCTAATGAGCAGTTCTTC. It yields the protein CASSLELANEQFF.

DNA for the CDR3: TGTGCCAGCAGCTTACCCTGGGGCGGGGGGGCCAGCACAGATACGCAGTATTTT. Its protein is CASSLPWGGGASTDTQYF. This chain uses TRBV7-9 with TRBJ2-3; 9 positions agree with TRBD2. Germline-derived CDR1 and CDR2 are SEHNR and FQNEAQ (reference sequence). This CDR3 has 18 residues. Unmatched junction bases numbered 9, after V lost 2 bases and J lost 0 bases.

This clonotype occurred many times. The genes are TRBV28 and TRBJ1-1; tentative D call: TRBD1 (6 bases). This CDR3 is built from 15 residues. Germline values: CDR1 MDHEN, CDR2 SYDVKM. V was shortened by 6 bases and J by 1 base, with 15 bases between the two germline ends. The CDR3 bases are TGTGCCAGCAGCCCTGCGCAGGGGAGGAACACTGAAGCTTTCTTT. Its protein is CASSPAQGRNTEAFF. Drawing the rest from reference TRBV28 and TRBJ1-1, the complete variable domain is DVKVTQSSRYLVKRTGEKVFLECVQDMDHENMFWYRQDPGLGLRLIYFSYDVKMKEKGDIPEGYSVSREKKERFSLILESASTNQTSMYLCASSPAQGRNTEAFFGQGTRLTVV.

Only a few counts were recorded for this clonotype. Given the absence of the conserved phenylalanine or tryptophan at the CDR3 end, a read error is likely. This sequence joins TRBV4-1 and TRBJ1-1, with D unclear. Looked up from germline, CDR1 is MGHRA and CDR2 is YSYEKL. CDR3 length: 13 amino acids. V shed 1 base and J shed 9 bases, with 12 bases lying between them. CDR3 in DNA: TGCGCCAGCAGCCAAGTAGGCGCCAGAAAAGCTTTCCTT. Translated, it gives CASSQVGARKAFL.

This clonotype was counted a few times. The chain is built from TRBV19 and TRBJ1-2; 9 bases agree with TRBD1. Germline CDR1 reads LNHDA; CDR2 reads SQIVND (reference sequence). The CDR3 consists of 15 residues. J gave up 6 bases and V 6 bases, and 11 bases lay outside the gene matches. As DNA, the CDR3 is TGTGCCAGTAGAGTCCCCTGGGACAGGGCGGATGGCTACACCTTC. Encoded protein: CASRVPWDRADGYTF.

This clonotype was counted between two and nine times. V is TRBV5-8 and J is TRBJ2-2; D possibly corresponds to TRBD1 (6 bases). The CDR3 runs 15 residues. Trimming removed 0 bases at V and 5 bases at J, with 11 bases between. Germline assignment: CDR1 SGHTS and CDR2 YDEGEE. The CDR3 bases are TGTGCCAGCAGCTTGGGGGGGCGGATAACCGGGGAGCTGTTTTTT. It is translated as CASSLGGRITGELFF.

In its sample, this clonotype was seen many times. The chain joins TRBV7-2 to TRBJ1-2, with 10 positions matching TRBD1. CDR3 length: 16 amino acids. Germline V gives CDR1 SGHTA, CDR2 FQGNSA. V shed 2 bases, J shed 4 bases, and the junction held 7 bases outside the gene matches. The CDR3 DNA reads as TGTGCCAGCAGCTTAATTTCGGGACAGGGGTTCTATGGCTACACCTTC. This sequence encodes CASSLISGQGFYGYTF.

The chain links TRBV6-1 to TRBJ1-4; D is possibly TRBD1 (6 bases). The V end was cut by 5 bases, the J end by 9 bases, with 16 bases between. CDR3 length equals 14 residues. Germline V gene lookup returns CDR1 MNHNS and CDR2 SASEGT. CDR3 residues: CASSPQTDSQKLFF. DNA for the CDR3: TGTGCCAGCAGTCCCCAAACGGACAGTCAAAAACTGTTTTTT.

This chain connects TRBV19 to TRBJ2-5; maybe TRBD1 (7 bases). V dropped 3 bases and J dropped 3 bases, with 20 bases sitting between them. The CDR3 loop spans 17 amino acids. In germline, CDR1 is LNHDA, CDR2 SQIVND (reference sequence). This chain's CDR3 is CASSIQRDRTGEETQYF. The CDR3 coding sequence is TGTGCCAGTAGTATCCAGAGGGACAGAACGGGGGAAGAGACCCAGTACTTC.

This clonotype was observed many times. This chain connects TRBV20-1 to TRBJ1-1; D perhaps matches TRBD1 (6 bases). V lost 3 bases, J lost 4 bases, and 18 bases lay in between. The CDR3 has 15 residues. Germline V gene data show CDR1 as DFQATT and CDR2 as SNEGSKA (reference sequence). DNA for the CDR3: TGCAGTGCTAGCAGAACCACAGGGTTCGGCACTGAAGCTTTCTTT. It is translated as CSASRTTGFGTEAFF.

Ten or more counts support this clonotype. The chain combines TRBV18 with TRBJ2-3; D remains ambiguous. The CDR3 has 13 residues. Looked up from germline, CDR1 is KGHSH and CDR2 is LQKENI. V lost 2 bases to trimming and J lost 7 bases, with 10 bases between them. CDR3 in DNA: TGTGCCAGCTCACCAAAGGTGGGGAATACGCAGTATTTT. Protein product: CASSPKVGNTQYF.

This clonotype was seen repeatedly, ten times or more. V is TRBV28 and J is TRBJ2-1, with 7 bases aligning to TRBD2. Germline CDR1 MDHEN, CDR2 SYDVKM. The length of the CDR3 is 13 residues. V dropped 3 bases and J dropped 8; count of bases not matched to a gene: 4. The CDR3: CASSLSSGDEQFF. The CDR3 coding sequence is TGTGCCAGCAGTTTGTCTAGCGGAGATGAGCAGTTCTTC.

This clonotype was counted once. The CDR3 nucleotides read TGCAGTGCTAGACCCCAACCCCAGGGTTTCAACACTGAAGCTTTCTTT. It codes for CSARPQPQGFNTEAFF. The chain employs TRBV20-1 and TRBJ1-1; maybe TRBD1 (5 bases). From germline, CDR1 is DFQATT and CDR2 SNEGSKA (reference sequence). Trimming shortened V by 2 bases and J by 2 bases, and 18 bases separated the two germline ends. The CDR3 sequence is 16 residues long.

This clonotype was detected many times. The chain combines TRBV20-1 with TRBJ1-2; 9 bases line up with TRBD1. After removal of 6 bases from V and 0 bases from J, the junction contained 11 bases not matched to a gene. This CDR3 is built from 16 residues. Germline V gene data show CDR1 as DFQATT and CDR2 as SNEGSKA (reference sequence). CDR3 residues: CSAYGTGRGSNYGYTF. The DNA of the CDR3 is TGCAGTGCCTACGGGACAGGGAGGGGATCTAACTATGGCTACACCTTC.

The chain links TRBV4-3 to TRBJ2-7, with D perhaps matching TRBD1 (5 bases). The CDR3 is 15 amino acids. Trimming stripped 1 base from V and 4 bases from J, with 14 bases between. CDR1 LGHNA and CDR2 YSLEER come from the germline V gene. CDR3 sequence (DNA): TGCGCCAGCAGCCAAGTTGCAGGGTATTCATACGAGCAGTACTTC. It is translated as CASSQVAGYSYEQYF.

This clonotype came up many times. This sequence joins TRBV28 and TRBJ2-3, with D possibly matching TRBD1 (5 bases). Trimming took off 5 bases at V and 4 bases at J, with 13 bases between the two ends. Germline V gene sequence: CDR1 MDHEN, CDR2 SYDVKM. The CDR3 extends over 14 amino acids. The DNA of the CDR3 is TGTGCCAGCAGTCCCGGGTGGGGCGCAGATACGCAGTATTTT. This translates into CASSPGWGADTQYF.

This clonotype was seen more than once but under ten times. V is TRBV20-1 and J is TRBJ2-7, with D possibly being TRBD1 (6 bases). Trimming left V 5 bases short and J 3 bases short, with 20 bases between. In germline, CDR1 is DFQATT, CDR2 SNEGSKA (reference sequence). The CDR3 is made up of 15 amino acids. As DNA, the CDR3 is TGCAGTGCTGCTCCCCGGGGCAGGGGTATCTACGAGCAGTACTTC. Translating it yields CSAAPRGRGIYEQYF.

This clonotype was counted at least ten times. CDR3 protein: CASSQLGGTNEKLFF. In nucleotides, the CDR3 is TGTGCCAGCAGCCAACTGGGGGGAACTAATGAAAAACTGTTTTTT. V is TRBV3-1 and J is TRBJ1-4; tentatively, D is TRBD1 (5 bases). Germline CDR1 LGHDT, CDR2 YNNKEL (reference sequence). V lost 2 bases, J lost 1 base, and 8 bases lay in between. This CDR3 has 15 amino acids.

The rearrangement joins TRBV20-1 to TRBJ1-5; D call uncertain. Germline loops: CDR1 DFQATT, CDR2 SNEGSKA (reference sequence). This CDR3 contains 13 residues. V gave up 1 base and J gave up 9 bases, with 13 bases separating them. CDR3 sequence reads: CSARGQNWGPQHF. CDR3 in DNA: TGCAGTGCTAGAGGCCAGAATTGGGGGCCCCAGCATTTT.

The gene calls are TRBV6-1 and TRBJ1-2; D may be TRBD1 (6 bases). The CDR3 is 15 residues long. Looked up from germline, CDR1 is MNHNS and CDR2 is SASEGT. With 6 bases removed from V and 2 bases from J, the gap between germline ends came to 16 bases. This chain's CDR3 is CASSRTQQGNYGYTF. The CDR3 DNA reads TGTGCCAGCAGCCGTACTCAACAGGGCAACTATGGCTACACCTTC.

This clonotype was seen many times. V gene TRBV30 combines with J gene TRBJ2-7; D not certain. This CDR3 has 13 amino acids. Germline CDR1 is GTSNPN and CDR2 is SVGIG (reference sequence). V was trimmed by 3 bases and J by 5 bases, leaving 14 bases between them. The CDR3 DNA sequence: TGTGCCTGGAGAGCCACAGACTGGGACGAGCAGTACTTC. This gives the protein CAWRATDWDEQYF. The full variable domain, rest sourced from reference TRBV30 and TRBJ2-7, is SQTIHQWPATLVQPVGSPLSLECTVEGTSNPNLYWYRQAAGRGLQLLFYSVGIGQISSEVPQNLSASRPQDRQFILSSKKLLLSDSGFYLCAWRATDWDEQYFGPGTRLTVT.

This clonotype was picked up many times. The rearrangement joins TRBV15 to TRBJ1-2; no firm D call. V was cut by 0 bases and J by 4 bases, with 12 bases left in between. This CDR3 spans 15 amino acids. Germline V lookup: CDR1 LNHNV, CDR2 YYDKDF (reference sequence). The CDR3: CATSRDRGLLYGYTF. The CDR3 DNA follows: TGTGCCACCAGCAGAGATCGAGGACTACTCTATGGCTACACCTTC.